These 22 T cell receptor beta chains were all obtained from the same sample, sequenced in a study of early T cells in non-severe SARS-CoV-2 infection. Using its own MiXCR run on the 5' RACE reads, TCRdb lists one record per CDR3 protein. This table has about 45,000 distinct CDR3 sequences, 11% appearing once. The sequencing input was whole blood. The receptors were sampled from an adult who was a healthcare worker with PCR-confirmed SARS-CoV-2 infection or an uninfected control (not recorded which).

This clonotype was seen at least ten times. The CDR3 DNA sequence: TGTGCCAGCAGTCTTAGACAGGGGGGAATACGCGAGCAGTACTTC. Amino acids: CASSLRQGGIREQYF. This chain joins TRBV27 and TRBJ2-7; 9 nucleotides match TRBD1. J gave up 6 bases and V 5 bases, and 11 bases lay outside the gene matches. CDR1 and CDR2 from the germline V gene are MNHEY and SMNVEV (reference sequence). The CDR3 is made up of 15 amino acids.

V usage is TRBV5-5 and J usage is TRBJ2-2; the D gene is possibly TRBD2 (6 bases). The ends were cut back, 4 bases at V and 5 bases at J, with 21 bases in the middle. Germline V gene sequence: CDR1 SGHKS, CDR2 YYEKEE (reference sequence). The CDR3 consists of 17 residues. In nucleotides, the CDR3 is TGTGCCAGCAGCAGGGCGGGTGGGCTCGGAGGGACCGGGGAGCTGTTTTTT. Its translation: CASSRAGGLGGTGELFF.

This clonotype was observed a handful of times. The gene calls are TRBV7-2 and TRBJ2-1, with 9 bases that match TRBD1. This CDR3 contains 15 residues. The V segment lost 5 bases and the J segment 5 bases; nucleotides outside the gene matches: 7. CDR1 and CDR2 from the germline V gene are SGHTA and FQGNSA. Here the CDR3 reads CASSLQRTGDNEQFF. As DNA, the CDR3 is TGTGCCAGCAGCCTCCAACGGACAGGGGACAATGAGCAGTTCTTC.

This clonotype was counted ten times or more. The gene calls are TRBV4-3 and TRBJ2-4, with 7 bases fitting TRBD2. V trimming: 5 bases; J trimming: 1 base; junction bases outside the gene matches: 2. The CDR3 is 14 amino acids. Germline CDR1 is LGHNA and CDR2 is YSLEER. CDR3 nucleotide sequence: TGCGCCAGCAGCTGGGAGGGGGCCAAAAACATTCAGTACTTC. This translates into CASSWEGAKNIQYF.

This clonotype was recorded a few times. The chain links TRBV20-1 to TRBJ2-7, with TRBD1 identical over 12 bases. V was clipped by 7 bases and J by 0 bases; unmatched bases: 13. This CDR3 is built from 17 residues. Germline V gene sequence: CDR1 DFQATT, CDR2 SNEGSKA (reference sequence). The CDR3 loop is CSVSGTGGVGTSYEQYF. The CDR3 region has the DNA TGCAGTGTCTCCGGGACAGGGGGCGTTGGAACCTCCTACGAGCAGTACTTC.

This clonotype was picked up many times. The CDR3 bases are TGTGCAAGTCGCTTAGAGTGGGCTCTTCTAGTCCATGAGCAGTTCTTC. It specifies CASRLEWALLVHEQFF. The J gene is TRBJ2-1, the V gene TRBV12-2; the table's TRBD2 call for D was not verified on the DNA. TRBV12-2 represents a pseudogene. This CDR3 has 16 amino acids.

The chain couples TRBV28 to TRBJ1-2; 9 positions agree with TRBD1. The CDR3 consists of 14 residues. The V gene end was trimmed by 5 bases and the J gene end by 3 bases; junction bases not matched to a gene: 4. Germline V gene sequence: CDR1 MDHEN, CDR2 SYDVKM. CDR3 sequence reads: CASSPTGGYYGYTF. CDR3 in DNA: TGTGCCAGCAGTCCCACAGGGGGCTACTATGGCTACACCTTC.

The table lists this clonotype with many counts. The chain employs TRBV7-9 and TRBJ1-4, with TRBD1 matching 7 bases. The V gene end was trimmed by 5 bases and the J gene end by 0 bases; junction bases not matched to a gene: 3. The CDR3 consists of 15 residues. The germline gives CDR1 SEHNR, CDR2 FQNEAQ (reference sequence). CDR3 in amino acids: CASSPGQATNEKLFF. The CDR3 DNA follows: TGTGCCAGCAGCCCCGGACAGGCAACTAATGAAAAACTGTTTTTT.

This clonotype was seen ten or more times. The chain has TRBV24-1 and TRBJ2-3; D perhaps matches TRBD2 (5 bases). The CDR3 loop spans 15 amino acids. Trimming shortened V by 1 base and J by 1 base, and 8 bases separated the two germline ends. From germline, CDR1 is KGHDR and CDR2 SFDVKD. In nucleotides, the CDR3 is TGTGCCACCAGTGATTTTGTGGGAGGCACAGATACGCAGTATTTT. Amino acid sequence: CATSDFVGGTDTQYF.

This clonotype was seen ten or more times. The chain joins TRBV4-3 to TRBJ1-1; D call uncertain. This CDR3 contains 13 residues. Germline V gene data show CDR1 as LGHNA and CDR2 as YSLEER. The germline V and J ends were trimmed by 2 bases and 0 bases, with 4 bases remaining between them. This CDR3 is CASSQRMNTEAFF. The CDR3 DNA follows: TGCGCCAGCAGCCAACGCATGAACACTGAAGCTTTCTTT.

This clonotype was seen ten or more times. CDR3 region: CASSFSAANTGELFF. Written as DNA, the CDR3 is TGTGCCAGCAGCTTTAGTGCCGCCAACACCGGGGAGCTGTTTTTT. The chain couples TRBV11-2 to TRBJ2-2, with D uncertain. This CDR3 spans 15 amino acids. V was pared by 3 bases and J by 2 bases, with 10 bases between. The germline V gene has CDR1 SGHAT and CDR2 FQNNGV. Full variable domain (rest looked up from reference TRBV11-2 and TRBJ2-2): EAGVAQSPRYKIIEKRQSVAFWCNPISGHATLYWYQQILGQGPKLLIQFQNNGVVDDSQLPKDRFSAERLKGVDSTLKIQPAKLEDSAVYLCASSFSAANTGELFFGEGSRLTVL.

This clonotype was picked up many times. V gene TRBV5-1 combines with J gene TRBJ2-3; perhaps TRBD2 as D (5 bases). The CDR3 is 16 residues long. Trimming left V 6 bases short and J 0 bases short, with 17 bases between. Germline V gives CDR1 SGHRS, CDR2 YFSETQ. Here the CDR3 DNA reads TGCGCCAGCACATTGGGAGCAAGCGCTAGCACAGATACGCAGTATTTT. Protein product: CASTLGASASTDTQYF.

This clonotype was picked up many times. This chain joins TRBV6-1 and TRBJ2-7, with 8 bases lining up with TRBD1. In germline, CDR1 is MNHNS, CDR2 SASEGT. The CDR3 extends over 17 amino acids. The V segment lost 4 bases and the J segment 3 bases; nucleotides outside the gene matches: 14. The CDR3 sequence: CASSGLERQGTFYEQYF. The CDR3 DNA sequence: TGTGCCAGCAGTGGACTGGAGAGACAGGGGACCTTCTACGAGCAGTACTTC.

There are many counts of this clonotype. This chain links TRBV20-1 with TRBJ2-7, with 10 bases aligning to TRBD2. The germline V gene has CDR1 DFQATT and CDR2 SNEGSKA (reference sequence). The CDR3 is made up of 15 amino acids. V lost 6 bases to trimming and J lost 5 bases; unmatched junction nucleotides: 13. CDR3 bases: TGCAGTGCCAAGGTCCCACTAGCGGGGAGTAACGAGCAGTACTTC. This encodes CSAKVPLAGSNEQYF.

J is TRBJ2-1 and V is TRBV9; tentatively, D is TRBD2 (6 bases). The CDR3 consists of 14 residues. V was cut by 2 bases and J by 2 bases, with 8 bases left in between. Germline CDR1 reads SGDLS; CDR2 reads YYNGEE. The CDR3 reads CASSVSGTYNEQFF. Written as DNA, the CDR3 is TGTGCCAGCAGCGTTAGCGGAACCTACAATGAGCAGTTCTTC.

The chain combines TRBV4-2 with TRBJ2-2; the match to TRBD1 covers 9 bases. Germline V lookup: CDR1 LGHNA, CDR2 YNFKEQ. The CDR3 covers 17 residues. V lost 0 bases, J lost 4 bases, and 6 bases stayed unmatched. The CDR3, as DNA: TGTGCCAGCAGCCAAGATAAGGGACAGGGAGGCACCGGGGAGCTGTTTTTT. It yields the protein CASSQDKGQGGTGELFF.

This clonotype was detected a few times. The chain combines TRBV5-4 with TRBJ1-6, with D unresolved. V was clipped by 0 bases and J by 6 bases, with 7 bases between them. Germline loops: CDR1 SGHNT, CDR2 YYREEE (reference sequence). This CDR3 is 14 amino acids long. Written as DNA, the CDR3 is TGTGCCAGCAGCTTGGCAGGACTTAATTCACCCCTCCACTTT. It translates to CASSLAGLNSPLHF.

This clonotype was seen many times. The chain couples TRBV2 to TRBJ1-4; D remains unclear. The germline V gene encodes CDR1 SNHLY and CDR2 FYNNEI. The length of the CDR3 is 13 residues. Trimming cost V 4 bases and J 4 bases, with 7 bases left between them. For the CDR3, the DNA is TGTGCCAGCAGTGGTCAGCTTAATGAAAAACTGTTTTTT. Translating gives CASSGQLNEKLFF.

This clonotype showed up many times. This rearrangement joins TRBV5-1 to TRBJ2-7; D might be TRBD1 (6 bases). From germline, CDR1 is SGHRS and CDR2 YFSETQ. Deletions cut 0 bases from V and 5 bases from J, with 12 bases between. CDR3 length: 14 residues. DNA for the CDR3: TGCGCCAGCAGCTTGGACAGGGTTCGGGACGAGCAGTACTTC. It translates to CASSLDRVRDEQYF.

This clonotype was recorded many times. The chain uses TRBV7-2 and TRBJ2-5, with 8 bases identical to TRBD1. Germline V gene data show CDR1 as SGHTA and CDR2 as FQGNSA. CDR3 length: 16 residues. With 2 bases clipped from V and 5 bases from J, the junction kept 10 bases outside the gene matches. CDR3 nucleotide sequence: TGTGCCAGCAGCTTACAGGGGGCGTCACATGTGGAGACCCAGTACTTC. Protein sequence: CASSLQGASHVETQYF.

This clonotype was counted many times. This chain uses TRBV20-1 with TRBJ2-7; D might be TRBD2 (5 bases). CDR1 DFQATT and CDR2 SNEGSKA come from the germline V gene (reference sequence). The V end was cut by 2 bases, the J end by 2 bases, with 10 bases between. This CDR3 has 13 residues. CDR3 residues: CSARLAGTYEQYF. CDR3 DNA sequence: TGCAGTGCTAGACTAGCTGGGACCTACGAGCAGTACTTC.

This clonotype showed up many times. The V and J genes are TRBV28 and TRBJ2-7; 11 bases are a match to TRBD2. Germline lookup yields CDR1 MDHEN and CDR2 SYDVKM. With 8 bases clipped from V and 7 bases from J, the junction kept 19 bases outside the gene matches. CDR3 size: 17 residues. CDR3 residues: CASAPGPSLAGEREQYF. The CDR3, as DNA: TGTGCCAGCGCCCCTGGGCCCTCACTAGCGGGAGAGCGGGAGCAGTACTTC.